Given below is one T cell receptor (beta chain) in context. The assay was immunoSEQ multiplex PCR, and TCRdb's table has in-frame clones only and misses some. The sample holds roughly 26,000 clones, over 75% seen once. The data stem from a study of control samples from healthy donors and cancer patients. The CDR3 totals 17 residues. Germline CDR1 KGHDR, CDR2 SFDVKD. V was pared by 5 bases and J by 1 base, with 9 bases of the junction left unmatched. The chain is built from TRBV24-1 and TRBJ2-5; 10 bases fit TRBD2. This receptor was obtained from an older woman with head and neck cancer. Sample: PBMCs. DNA of the CDR3: TGTGCCACCAGTGGGTCGGGTAGCGGGGGGTTCCAAGAGACCCAGTACTTC. Translation gives CATSGSGSGGFQETQYF.